This T cell receptor (beta chain) was profiled in a study of blood T cell repertoires in COVID-19. For the study at large: T cells, B-cell-depleted T cells, or PBMCs supplied cDNA or gDNA.

Data came from immunoSEQ multiplex PCR; TCRdb stores just in-frame clones and leaves some out. This sample yields about 130,000 clones, of which almost 85% are seen a single time; approximately 1.5% belongs to the top ten. The CDR3 is made up of 15 amino acids. The ends were cut back, 0 bases at V and 3 bases at J, with 9 bases in the middle. Germline V gene sequence: CDR1 MRHNA, CDR2 SNTAGT. The rearrangement links TRBV6-4 to TRBJ2-1; D is unclear. Sequenced material: peripheral blood. This clonotype was sampled from a man aged 55 to 70 with acute or convalescent COVID-19. The CDR3 sequence is CASSDSGGDYNEQFF. The CDR3 DNA reads as TGTGCCAGCAGTGACTCAGGCGGAGACTACAATGAGCAGTTCTTC.